The 19 T cell receptor beta chains listed next were all sequenced from one sample in a study of regulatory T cells in long-lasting Graves disease. Time point indicated: newly diagnosed GD, antithyroid drugs for less than 3 months. Isolated PBMC RNA provided the starting material for the TCR library. Arm-PCR of CDR3 regions with iRepertoire HTBI primers generated TCR beta libraries. TCRdb reanalysed the multiplex PCR reads using MiXCR and keeps one entry per CDR3 protein. The profile shows some 450,000 distinct CDR3 sequences, over 15% of them singletons. These data were likewise used in another study, on T cells in Graves' hyperthyroidism and ophthalmopathy.

The sequenced sample was peripheral blood mononuclear cells (PBMCs), obtained at new diagnosis, from a patient treated with antithyroid drugs. Receptors were obtained from a woman younger than 45 with Graves disease.

This clonotype was seen repeatedly, ten times or more. The chain links TRBV7-9 to TRBJ1-1; tentatively, D is TRBD1 (5 bases). V dropped 4 bases and J dropped 0 bases, with 15 bases sitting between them. The CDR3 runs to 16 residues. Germline V CDR1 and CDR2: SEHNR, FQNEAQ (reference sequence). The CDR3 reads CASSSPRDFMNTEAFF. The CDR3 DNA reads TGTGCCAGCAGCTCACCCAGGGACTTTATGAACACTGAAGCTTTCTTT. The variable domain in full, completed from reference TRBV7-9 and TRBJ1-1, reads DTGVSQNPRHKITKRGQNVTFRCDPISEHNRLYWYRQTLGQGPEFLTYFQNEAQLEKSRLLSDRFSAERPKGSFSTLEIQRTEQGDSAMYLCASSSPRDFMNTEAFFGQGTRLTVV.

This clonotype was counted ten times or more. The rearrangement uses TRBV18 and TRBJ1-5; tentatively, D is TRBD1 (6 bases). Trimming removed 2 bases at V and 5 bases at J, with 13 bases between. The CDR3 loop spans 15 amino acids. Looked up from germline, CDR1 is KGHSH and CDR2 is LQKENI. In nucleotides, the CDR3 is TGTGCCAGCTCACCAGAGGGGGGTAAGGATCAGCCCCAGCATTTT. Translation gives CASSPEGGKDQPQHF.

The chain recombines TRBV7-9 with TRBJ2-7; no firm D call. There are 12 residues in the CDR3. Trimming left V 5 bases short and J 5 bases short, with 10 bases between. Germline CDR1 is SEHNR and CDR2 is FQNEAQ (reference sequence). CDR3 region: CASSQGRNEQYF. CDR3 DNA: TGTGCCAGCAGCCAAGGTAGAAACGAGCAGTACTTC.

The rearrangement links TRBV20-1 to TRBJ2-1; TRBD2 aligns across 8 bases. The CDR3 is 16 amino acids. Germline V gene data show CDR1 as DFQATT and CDR2 as SNEGSKA (reference sequence). After removal of 6 bases from V and 2 bases from J, the junction contained 12 bases not matched to a gene. For the CDR3, the DNA is TGCAGTGCGTACGGGGGGGACGCAACGGCCTACAATGAGCAGTTCTTC. It specifies CSAYGGDATAYNEQFF.

This clonotype has ten or more counts. CDR3 in amino acids: CASSSSSGSQETQYF. The CDR3 DNA reads as TGTGCCAGCAGTTCATCTAGCGGGTCCCAAGAGACCCAGTACTTC. V gene TRBV28 combines with J gene TRBJ2-5, with TRBD2 matching over 8 bases. The V and J ends lost 4 bases and 1 base, in that order; junction bases with no gene match: 5. Germline V CDR1 and CDR2: MDHEN, SYDVKM. CDR3 size: 15 residues.

The CDR3 DNA sequence: TGCAGTGCCGCTGTAAGCACAGATACGCAGTATTTT. Encoded protein: CSAAVSTDTQYF. V usage is TRBV20-1 and J usage is TRBJ2-3; D gene uncertain. CDR1 DFQATT and CDR2 SNEGSKA come from the germline V gene (reference sequence). V was shortened by 6 bases and J by 0 bases, with 7 bases between the two germline ends. This CDR3 has 12 amino acids.

This clonotype was seen repeatedly, ten times or more. The chain uses TRBV11-2 and TRBJ2-7; TRBD1 matches 12 bases. CDR3 length equals 15 residues. Trimming took 5 bases from V and 3 from J; bases not matched to a gene: 5. The germline V gene has CDR1 SGHAT and CDR2 FQNNGV. CDR3 sequence (DNA): TGTGCCAGCAGCGAAGGGACAGGGGGCTTCTACGAGCAGTACTTC. This translates into CASSEGTGGFYEQYF.

This clonotype occurred many times. The chain uses TRBV6-5 and TRBJ2-7, with TRBD1 matching 8 bases. The CDR3 is made up of 13 amino acids. With V trimmed by 3 bases and J by 4 bases, 2 bases remained unmatched. The germline CDR1 and CDR2 sequences are MNHEY and SVGAGI. The CDR3 here is CASSYRDRYEQYF. The CDR3 DNA reads as TGTGCCAGCAGTTATAGGGACAGGTACGAGCAGTACTTC.

The genes are TRBV9 and TRBJ2-3; no reliable D call. The ends were cut back, 1 base at V and 2 bases at J, with 5 bases in the middle. The CDR3 is made up of 13 amino acids. Germline CDR1 reads SGDLS; CDR2 reads YYNGEE. The DNA of the CDR3 is TGTGCCAGCAGCGTATACCTCACAGATACGCAGTATTTT. Its protein product is CASSVYLTDTQYF.

There are a few counts of this clonotype. The junction and the germline gene differ at one end; a read error may be behind it. CDR3 bases: TGCGCCAGCAGCCGGGGGCAGGCGAGCTCCTACGAGCAGTACTTC. This translates into CASSRGQASSYEQYF. The V and J genes are TRBV11-1 and TRBJ2-7; D might be TRBD1 or TRBD2, each matching 6 bases. The CDR3 has 15 residues. Germline values: CDR1 SGHAT, CDR2 FQDESV (reference sequence).

This chain connects TRBV28 to TRBJ2-7; weak D call: TRBD2 (5 bases). CDR3 size: 16 residues. The germline V gene encodes CDR1 MDHEN and CDR2 SYDVKM. With 1 base removed from V and 2 bases from J, the gap between germline ends came to 15 bases. In DNA, the CDR3 is TGTGCCAGCAGTTTATCTTTCTCTATCGGGACCTACGAGCAGTACTTC. This sequence encodes CASSLSFSIGTYEQYF.

This chain joins TRBV29-1 and TRBJ2-7; 8 bases align to TRBD1. With V trimmed by 2 bases and J by 6 bases, 9 bases remained unmatched. The CDR3 length is 14 residues. Germline-derived CDR1 and CDR2 are SQVTM and ANQGSEA. CDR3 loop: CSVERLTGASEQYF. The CDR3 DNA sequence: TGCAGCGTTGAAAGGTTGACAGGGGCCTCCGAGCAGTACTTC.

Ten or more counts support this clonotype. The chain carries TRBV10-3 and TRBJ2-1; 10 bases are a match to TRBD2. Trimming removed 4 bases from V and 4 bases from J; junction bases left unmatched: 4. This CDR3 is 15 amino acids long. CDR1 and CDR2 from the germline V gene are ENHRY and SYGVKD. The CDR3 region has the DNA TGTGCCATCAGTGTCACTAGCGGGGATTACAATGAGCAGTTCTTC. This codes for CAISVTSGDYNEQFF.

This clonotype was recorded only once. This clone may be a read error of a much larger clone one base away. The genes are TRBV27 and TRBJ2-3, with 9 positions matching TRBD2. CDR3 size: 15 residues. The germline V gene encodes CDR1 MNHEY and CDR2 SMNVEV (reference sequence). The CDR3 bases are TGTGCCAGCAGTTATGGGACTAGCAAGTCGGATACGCAGTGTTTT. Its protein is CASSYGTSKSDTQCF.

This clonotype occurred many times. The chain carries TRBV4-1 and TRBJ1-1, with D tentatively TRBD1 (5 bases). This CDR3 region has 15 residues. The V gene's germline CDR1 is MGHRA and CDR2 YSYEKL. V lost 2 bases, J lost 11 bases, and 21 bases lay in between. CDR3: CASSQRARERLRAFF. The CDR3 bases are TGCGCCAGCAGCCAACGGGCCAGGGAAAGGTTGAGGGCTTTCTTT.

At least ten counts were recorded for this clonotype. The V and J genes are TRBV28 and TRBJ2-7; 7 positions agree with TRBD2. This CDR3 comprises 15 residues. J was trimmed by 3 bases and V by 4 bases; bases with no gene match: 9. Germline CDR1 and CDR2: MDHEN and SYDVKM. The chain's CDR3 is CASSSLRIAGYEQYF. In DNA form, the CDR3 reads TGTGCCAGCAGTTCCCTAAGAATAGCGGGCTACGAGCAGTACTTC.

This clonotype was recorded many times. The rearrangement links TRBV30 to TRBJ2-1; D call uncertain. The CDR3 covers 15 residues. Germline-derived CDR1 and CDR2 are GTSNPN and SVGIG (reference sequence). Trimming removed 3 bases from V and 0 bases from J, with 12 bases in between. The CDR3 region has the DNA TGTGCCTGGAGGACTCCCTGGGGCTCCTACAATGAGCAGTTCTTC. Amino acid sequence: CAWRTPWGSYNEQFF.

This clonotype turned up a few times. The chain employs TRBV3-1 and TRBJ1-4; TRBD1 matches at 10 bases. V trimming: 1 base; J trimming: 8 bases; junction bases outside the gene matches: 7. Germline V gene lookup returns CDR1 LGHDT and CDR2 YNNKEL (reference sequence). CDR3 size: 16 residues. The CDR3 loop reads CASSQATGTGEEKLFF. The CDR3 DNA sequence: TGTGCCAGCAGCCAAGCTACCGGGACAGGGGAGGAAAAACTGTTTTTT.

As regards this clonotype: A read error is the likely source, as a far larger clone sits one nucleotide away. V is TRBV6-1 and J is TRBJ1-4; D might be TRBD1 (6 bases). The CDR3 totals 12 residues. Deletions cut 6 bases from V and 4 bases from J, with 6 bases between. Per the germline V gene, CDR1 is MNHNS and CDR2 is SASEGT. The CDR3 DNA sequence: TGTGCCAGCAGGGACAGTAATGAAAAACTGTTTTTT. Translating gives CASRDSNEKLFF.